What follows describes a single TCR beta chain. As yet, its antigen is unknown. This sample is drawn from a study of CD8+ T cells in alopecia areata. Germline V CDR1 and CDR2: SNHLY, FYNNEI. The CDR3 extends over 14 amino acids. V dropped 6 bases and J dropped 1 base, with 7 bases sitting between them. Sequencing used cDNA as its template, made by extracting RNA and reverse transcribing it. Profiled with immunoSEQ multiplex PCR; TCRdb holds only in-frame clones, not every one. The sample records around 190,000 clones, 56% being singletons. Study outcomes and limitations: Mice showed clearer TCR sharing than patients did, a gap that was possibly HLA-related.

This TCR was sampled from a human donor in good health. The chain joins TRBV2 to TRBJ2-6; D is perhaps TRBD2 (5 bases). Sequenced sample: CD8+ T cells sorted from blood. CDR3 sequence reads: CASRGLSGANVLTF. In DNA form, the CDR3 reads TGTGCCAGCAGAGGACTTTCTGGGGCCAACGTCCTGACTTTC.